This T cell receptor (beta chain) is drawn from a study of OX40 agonist ivuxolimab in advanced cancers. Notes on the study in general: The work left the antigen specificity of expanded peripheral T cells undetermined. Dosing at 0.1 to 3.0 mg/kg was accompanied by clonal expansion of CD4+ and CD8+ blood T cells by week 6.

Turning to this clone: Antigen specificity is unknown. One end of the junction fails to match germline, which may point to a read error.

Produced via immunoSEQ multiplex PCR; TCRdb's table is partial and in-frame only. The data show approximately 40,000 clones, with around nine tenths seen just once and roughly 13% held by the top ten. The receptor comes from an adult with an advanced solid tumor such as melanoma, head and neck, liver or kidney cancer. The sample consisted of CD4+ or CD8+ T cells sorted from blood, taken in a trial of the OX40 agonist ivuxolimab.

DNA for the CDR3: TGTGCCTGGAATAGGTGGGGAAGCACCATATATTTT. The encoded protein is CAWNRWGSTIYF. This rearrangement joins TRBV30 to TRBJ1-3; D call uncertain. The CDR3 runs to 12 residues. The germline V gene encodes CDR1 GTSNPN and CDR2 SVGIG (reference sequence).